This is a list of T cell receptor beta chains from one sample in a study of T-cell reconstitution after alpha-beta-depleted transplantation in children. TCRdb reprocessed the PCR reads via MiXCR and lists one record per CDR3 protein. The sample consists of 420,000 or so distinct CDR3 sequences, around 9.9% of them appearing once. Material: PBMCs from the stem cell graft donor, obtained from the stem cell graft. The receptors were sampled from a human donor who donated a stem cell graft to a child with acute myeloid leukemia. CDR3s include the opening cysteine and the closing phenylalanine or tryptophan.

TRBV5-4	TRBJ2-3	CASSLPGTPPHTQYF
TRBV5-1	TRBJ2-1	CASSSEGRGNEQFF
TRBV20-1	TRBJ1-2	CSARDLEGYTF
TRBV5-1	TRBJ2-2	CASGTGTSRTGELFF
TRBV13	TRBJ1-2	CASSLTGPLWDPPRGGYTF
TRBV20-1	TRBJ1-5	CSARLWWGNQPQHF
TRBV6-1	TRBJ1-2	CASSPRDTDYGYTF
TRBV29-1	TRBJ1-1	CSVLPDGNTEAFF
TRBV4-2	TRBJ2-5	CASSQPGLAKEETQYF
TRBV7-2	TRBJ2-3	CASSLVAGGSDTQYF
TRBV5-5	TRBJ1-5	CASSQQTGQSFQPQHF
TRBV29-1	TRBJ1-1	CSVARQAEGEAFF
TRBV10-3	TRBJ2-7	CAISESRDRGYEQYF
TRBV3-1	TRBJ2-3	CASSPQDSMGDTQYF
TRBV4-3	TRBJ1-3	CASSQDVGTIGGNTIYF
TRBV9	TRBJ2-3	CASSVAATTDTQYF
TRBV7-9	TRBJ2-3	CASSLGAGVFTDTQYF
TRBV3-1	TRBJ1-2	CASSPLPGPYGYTF
TRBV4-1	TRBJ2-2	CASSQDGGGANTGELFF
TRBV18	TRBJ2-5	CASSPASAGTSGETQYF
TRBV20-1	TRBJ2-7	CSAPSLFSGGTYEQYF
TRBV29-1	TRBJ2-1	CSVEDWSEQFF
TRBV7-9	TRBJ1-2	CASSSIYYGYTF
TRBV29-1	TRBJ2-6	CSASTGNGANVLTF